These 12 T cell receptor beta chains share one sample of origin, sequenced in a study of blood T cell repertoires in COVID-19 (dated by TCRdb to about 2020). The method was the immunoSEQ multiplex PCR assay. Not all clones reach the TCRdb copy of this immuneACCESS table, which keeps in-frame sequences only. Checked studies attribute under half of the gap to unresolved V genes and leave the rest unexplained. A total of 200,000 to 250,000 clones appear in this sample, 92% of them only once. Over 0.8% of the sample belongs to the ten largest clones. Sequenced: peripheral blood. These receptor sequences come from a man aged 25 to 45 with COVID-19, enrolled during active disease.

V and J are TRBV5-4 and TRBJ1-6; D uncertain. V gave up 5 bases and J gave up 6 bases, with 12 bases separating them. CDR1 is SGHNT, CDR2 YYREEE, per germline (reference sequence). The length of the CDR3 is 14 residues. CDR3 sequence reads: CASSFIEGNSPLHF. Here the CDR3 DNA reads TGTGCCAGCAGTTTCATCGAGGGTAATTCACCCCTCCACTTT.

V gene TRBV11-3 combines with J gene TRBJ2-7, with 8 bases identical to TRBD1. V lost 5 bases and J lost 2; bases outside the gene matches: 2. CDR1 and CDR2 from the germline V gene are SGHNT and YENEEA. CDR3 size: 13 residues. This chain's CDR3 is CASSGQGAYEQYF. CDR3 nucleotide sequence: TGTGCCAGCAGCGGACAGGGTGCCTACGAGCAGTACTTC.

The rearrangement joins TRBV27 to TRBJ2-5; 9 positions agree with TRBD1. Germline assignment: CDR1 MNHEY and CDR2 SMNVEV (reference sequence). The CDR3 is 18 residues long. V was pared by 6 bases and J by 1 base, with 15 bases of the junction left unmatched. The CDR3 protein is CASSPYRGTGRSQETQYF. The CDR3 nucleotides read TGTGCCAGCAGCCCTTATAGAGGGACAGGGAGATCCCAAGAGACCCAGTACTTC.

In this sample, this clone turned up a few times. The chain uses TRBV29-1 and TRBJ1-2; a weak D match, TRBD1 (6 bases). The CDR3 spans 13 residues. The V gene lost 6 bases and the J gene lost 5 bases, with 16 bases spanning the gap. Germline lookup yields CDR1 SQVTM and CDR2 ANQGSEA. CDR3 sequence reads: CSVTPGVQYGYTF. CDR3 nucleotide sequence: TGCAGCGTAACGCCAGGGGTCCAATATGGCTACACCTTC.

The chain recombines TRBV12-3 or TRBV12-4 with TRBJ1-1; D possibly corresponds to TRBD1 (6 bases). The length of the CDR3 is 13 residues. V lost 6 bases to trimming and J lost 10 bases, with 18 bases between them. The CDR3 region has the DNA TGTGCCAGCAGCTTGGACAGCCGCGGGGGAGCTTTCTTT. Its protein product is CASSLDSRGGAFF.

The chain carries TRBV4-1 and TRBJ1-6; no clear D gene. Trimming removed 0 bases at V and 0 bases at J, with 9 bases between. Germline V gene data show CDR1 as MGHRA and CDR2 as YSYEKL. The CDR3 runs 17 residues. Here the CDR3 reads CASSQDLRSSYNSPLHF. DNA for the CDR3: TGCGCCAGCAGCCAAGATCTTAGGAGCTCCTATAATTCACCCCTCCACTTT.

CDR3: CASSLGIEGGYTF. The CDR3 DNA reads as TGCGCCAGCAGCTTGGGGATTGAGGGAGGCTACACCTTC. This chain uses TRBV5-1 with TRBJ1-2; D gene uncertain. The length of the CDR3 is 13 residues. Trimming left V 0 bases short and J 8 bases short, with 11 bases between. In germline, CDR1 is SGHRS, CDR2 YFSETQ.

This clone was recorded only once. This chain joins TRBV19 and TRBJ2-1; TRBD1 agrees at 8 bases. Germline CDR1 is LNHDA and CDR2 is SQIVND (reference sequence). CDR3 size: 14 residues. The junction had 13 bases not matched to a gene; V was cut back by 8 bases and J by 10 bases. The CDR3 DNA sequence: TGTGCCAGTCGACCGGACAGGGTCGTCGGGGAGCAGTTCTTC. This gives the protein CASRPDRVVGEQFF. The full variable domain, its missing parts supplied by reference TRBV19 and TRBJ2-1, is DGGITQSPKYLFRKEGQNVTLSCEQNLNHDAMYWYRQDPGQGLRLIYYSQIVNDFQKGDIAEGYSVSREKKESFPLTVTSAQKNPTAFYLCASRPDRVVGEQFFGPGTRLTVL.

The rearrangement joins TRBV2 to TRBJ1-5; TRBD1 is a possible D gene (5 bases). This CDR3 has 14 amino acids. Germline V CDR1 and CDR2: SNHLY, FYNNEI. The V and J ends lost 2 bases and 4 bases respectively, with 9 bases between them. For the CDR3, the DNA is TGTGCCAGCAGTGAAAGGAACAGGAATCAGCCCCAGCATTTT. Amino acid sequence: CASSERNRNQPQHF. The full variable domain, its missing parts supplied by reference TRBV2 and TRBJ1-5, is EPEVTQTPSHQVTQMGQEVILRCVPISNHLYFYWYRQILGQKVEFLVSFYNNEISEKSEIFDDQFSVERPDGSNFTLKIRSTKLEDSAMYFCASSERNRNQPQHFGDGTRLSIL.

This rearrangement joins TRBV4-1 to TRBJ1-2; 7 positions match TRBD1. The CDR3 spans 15 residues. Germline-derived CDR1 and CDR2 are MGHRA and YSYEKL. The J segment lost 8 bases and the V segment lost 8 bases, leaving 17 bases of the junction unmatched. Here the CDR3 reads CASRRLGGRRGGYTF. CDR3 bases: TGCGCCAGCCGCCGCCTAGGGGGCCGTAGAGGGGGCTACACCTTC.

The V call is TRBV6-5, the J call TRBJ2-5; 10 bases map to TRBD1. Germline CDR1 reads MNHEY; CDR2 reads SVGAGI. The V gene end was trimmed by 0 bases and the J gene end by 3 bases; junction bases not matched to a gene: 1. The CDR3 contains 15 residues. The DNA of the CDR3 is TGTGCCAGCAGTTACTCGACAGGGGGCAAAGAGACCCAGTACTTC. It specifies CASSYSTGGKETQYF.

This clone appeared a single time. The chain is built from TRBV23-1 and TRBJ2-1; 10 nucleotides match TRBD1. TRBV23-1 falls under the ORF class, with uncertain function. The J segment lost 1 base and the V segment lost 3 bases, leaving 0 bases of the junction unmatched. This CDR3 region has 15 residues. The CDR3 bases are TGCGCCAGCAGTCAGGACAGGGGGTCCTACAATGAGCAGTTCTTC. Translating gives CASSQDRGSYNEQFF.